These 20 T cell receptor beta chains came from one sample sequenced in a study of T cell changes during pregnancy in multiple sclerosis. Clones were read by immunoSEQ multiplex PCR, and TCRdb kept only the in-frame ones, dropping some. The sample includes around 73,000 clones, around 92% seen only once; the top ten take approximately 2.8%. The sequencing here drew on peripheral blood, taken in the third trimester of pregnancy. All receptors come from a female donor in good health, enrolled as a control in a pregnancy study.

This clone was seen just once. The chain combines TRBV6-5 with TRBJ1-4; the D gene is possibly TRBD1 (6 bases). The germline gives CDR1 MNHEY, CDR2 SVGAGI. The CDR3 runs 15 residues. Trimming took off 2 bases at V and 6 bases at J, with 13 bases between the two ends. CDR3 sequence: CASSYGRGADEKLFF. CDR3 coding DNA: TGTGCCAGCAGTTACGGGCGGGGGGCGGATGAAAAACTGTTTTTT.

The rearrangement joins TRBV15 to TRBJ2-5; the D gene is possibly TRBD2 (5 bases). The germline V gene encodes CDR1 LNHNV and CDR2 YYDKDF (reference sequence). The CDR3 is 14 residues long. The V end was cut by 4 bases, the J end by 3 bases, with 12 bases between. The DNA of the CDR3 is TGTGCCACCAGCAAGGCGGGCGCCGAAGAGACCCAGTACTTC. Amino acid sequence: CATSKAGAEETQYF.

The chain couples TRBV5-5 to TRBJ1-5; D ambiguous. The germline CDR1 and CDR2 sequences are SGHKS and YYEKEE (reference sequence). The V end lost 0 bases, the J end lost 0 bases, and 7 bases lay between the germline ends. The CDR3 has 15 amino acids. CDR3 nucleotides: TGTGCCAGCAGCTTGGGATCCAGTAGCAATCAGCCCCAGCATTTT. It codes for CASSLGSSSNQPQHF.

The rearrangement links TRBV6-4 to TRBJ2-1, with 12 bases matching TRBD2. The CDR3 spans 16 residues. The germline V gene encodes CDR1 MRHNA and CDR2 SNTAGT. Germline trimming cut 4 bases from V and 4 bases from J; bases unmatched to any gene: 5. CDR3 DNA sequence: TGTGCCAGCAGTGCCGAAACTAGCGGGGGGTACAATGAGCAGTTCTTC. Encoded protein: CASSAETSGGYNEQFF.

The CDR3 coding sequence is TGTGCCAGCAGTGCGACGGGTCACCAAGAGACCCAGTACTTC. Translated, it gives CASSATGHQETQYF. The V and J genes are TRBV2 and TRBJ2-5; D uncertain. The CDR3 spans 14 residues. The V end was cut by 4 bases, the J end by 0 bases, with 9 bases between. Germline loops: CDR1 SNHLY, CDR2 FYNNEI.

This rearrangement joins TRBV7-8 to TRBJ1-4, with D maybe TRBD1 (6 bases). Germline values: CDR1 SGHVS, CDR2 FQNEAQ. This CDR3 is 15 amino acids long. V shed 5 bases and J shed 7 bases, with 17 bases lying between them. In DNA, the CDR3 is TGTGCCAGCAGCGTAAACAGGGCCCTAATTGAAAAACTGTTTTTT. Translation: CASSVNRALIEKLFF.

The chain joins TRBV28 to TRBJ2-7; 8 bases line up with TRBD1. This CDR3 comprises 15 residues. Germline-derived CDR1 and CDR2 are MDHEN and SYDVKM. The V and J ends lost 2 bases and 4 bases, in that order; junction bases with no gene match: 7. CDR3 in amino acids: CASSLGQGASYEQYF. Here the CDR3 DNA reads TGTGCCAGCAGTTTAGGGCAGGGGGCTTCGTACGAGCAGTACTTC.

Remarks on this clone: Its ends do not fully match the called genes, so a read error is possible. V gene TRBV7-8 combines with J gene TRBJ2-2, with 10 bases identical to TRBD2. Germline assignment: CDR1 SGHVS and CDR2 FQNEAQ. This CDR3 region has 16 residues. In DNA, the CDR3 is TGTGCCAGCAGCATTCTAGCGGGAGCGAAAACCGGGGAGCTGTTTTTT. Encoded protein: CASSILAGAKTGELFF. Together with reference TRBV7-8 and TRBJ2-2, the CDR3 gives the full variable domain: GAGVSQSPRYKVAKRGQDVALRCDPISGHVSLFWYQQALGQGPEFLTYFQNEAQLDKSGLPSDRFFAERPEGSVSTLKIQRTQQEDSAVYLCASSILAGAKTGELFFGEGSRLTVL.

V usage is TRBV2 and J usage is TRBJ1-2, with a tentative D call TRBD1 (6 bases). Trimming left V 4 bases short and J 3 bases short, with 21 bases between. This CDR3 region has 17 residues. Germline CDR1 is SNHLY and CDR2 is FYNNEI. For the CDR3, the DNA is TGTGCCAGCAGTGGTTTCGTACAGGGCAAACTCTACTATGGCTACACCTTC. It yields the protein CASSGFVQGKLYYGYTF.

The chain carries TRBV7-2 and TRBJ2-7; TRBD1 matches at 9 bases. The V and J ends lost 1 base and 1 base, in that order; junction bases with no gene match: 8. The CDR3 length is 17 residues. Germline loops: CDR1 SGHTA, CDR2 FQGNSA. The CDR3 DNA reads as TGTGCCAGCAGCTTAGTTTCGGGGGACAGGGCTTCCTACGAGCAGTACTTC. The encoded protein is CASSLVSGDRASYEQYF.

The chain joins TRBV27 to TRBJ1-2; 7 bases are a match to TRBD1. The CDR3 covers 14 residues. Germline CDR1 MNHEY, CDR2 SMNVEV (reference sequence). The V gene end was trimmed by 6 bases and the J gene end by 5 bases; junction bases not matched to a gene: 9. CDR3 nucleotide sequence: TGTGCCAGCAGCCCAACCCTGACAGGGTATGGCTACACCTTC. Translated, it gives CASSPTLTGYGYTF.

The chain employs TRBV4-2 and TRBJ2-3, with 9 bases matching TRBD2. V gave up 5 bases and J gave up 0 bases; unmatched junction bases: 18. Germline CDR1 is LGHNA and CDR2 is YNFKEQ. The CDR3 runs 20 residues. The CDR3 protein is CASSSRARLAGSTSTDTQYF. The CDR3 bases are TGTGCCAGCAGCTCGCGGGCTAGGCTAGCGGGGTCCACTAGCACAGATACGCAGTATTTT.

CDR3 in amino acids: CASSVADRANEKLFF. CDR3 bases: TGTGCCAGCAGCGTAGCCGACAGGGCAAATGAAAAACTGTTTTTT. V is TRBV9 and J is TRBJ1-4, with TRBD1 identical over 7 bases. This CDR3 has 15 amino acids. Germline assignment: CDR1 SGDLS and CDR2 YYNGEE. With V trimmed by 0 bases and J by 5 bases, 4 bases remained unmatched.

This clone came up once. The chain joins TRBV7-9 to TRBJ2-3; no definite D call. This CDR3 has 12 residues. V was shortened by 5 bases and J by 3 bases, with 6 bases between the two germline ends. Looked up from germline, CDR1 is SEHNR and CDR2 is FQNEAQ (reference sequence). In DNA form, the CDR3 reads TGTGCCAGCAGCCGCGATACAGATACGCAGTATTTT. Translating gives CASSRDTDTQYF.

A remark on this clone: The identical CDR3 is also encoded by other nucleotide sequences in the sample. CDR3: CASSYSTGNTEAFF. DNA of the CDR3: TGTGCCAGCAGTTACTCGACGGGGAACACTGAAGCTTTCTTT. The V call is TRBV6-5, the J call TRBJ1-1; D is unclear. Trimming cost V 0 bases and J 1 base, with 6 bases left between them. Germline CDR1 and CDR2: MNHEY and SVGAGI. This CDR3 is built from 14 residues.

This clone was seen a single time. The V gene is TRBV6-5, the J gene TRBJ2-3, with D perhaps matching TRBD2 (5 bases). Per the germline V gene, CDR1 is MNHEY and CDR2 is SVGAGI. The CDR3 has 14 amino acids. V was cut by 5 bases and J by 2 bases, with 11 bases left in between. Here the CDR3 DNA reads TGTGCCAGCAGTCTTGGGAGTTCCACAGATACGCAGTATTTT. Its translation: CASSLGSSTDTQYF.

The chain combines TRBV28 with TRBJ1-2, with 7 bases fitting TRBD1. The CDR3 length is 14 residues. The V segment lost 5 bases and the J segment 0 bases; nucleotides outside the gene matches: 3. CDR1 and CDR2 (germline): MDHEN, SYDVKM. CDR3 bases: TGTGCCAGCAGTCCGACAGGGTCTAACTATGGCTACACCTTC. The encoded protein is CASSPTGSNYGYTF.

Note on this clone: An end of the junction differs from the germline gene, which may be a read error. The chain employs TRBV7-2 and TRBJ2-1; 11 nucleotides match TRBD2. Germline lookup yields CDR1 SGHTA and CDR2 FQGNSA. This CDR3 contains 14 residues. This CDR3 is CASSVAGGYNEQFF. Here the CDR3 DNA reads TGTGCCAGCAGCGTAGCGGGGGGGTACAATGAGCAGTTCTTC.

This chain uses TRBV18 with TRBJ2-5; perhaps TRBD2 as D (6 bases). The V gene's germline CDR1 is KGHSH and CDR2 LQKENI. The CDR3 has 14 residues. Trimming removed 3 bases from V and 5 bases from J, with 13 bases in between. CDR3 amino acids: CASSPLPGGETQYF. Here the CDR3 DNA reads TGTGCCAGCTCACCCCTTCCTGGGGGGGAGACCCAGTACTTC. Variable domain in full (rest from reference TRBV18 and TRBJ2-5): NAGVMQNPRHLVRRRGQEARLRCSPMKGHSHVYWYRQLPEEGLKFMVYLQKENIIDESGMPKERFSAEFPKEGPSILRIQQVVRGDSAAYFCASSPLPGGETQYFGPGTRLLVL.

The V and J genes are TRBV10-3 and TRBJ1-3; 7 bases are shared with TRBD1. J lost 0 bases, V lost 3 bases, and 11 bases had no gene match. Germline V CDR1 and CDR2: ENHRY, SYGVKD. The CDR3 is made up of 18 amino acids. The CDR3 region is CAISEVPGTAPSGNTIYF. The CDR3, as DNA: TGTGCCATCAGTGAAGTCCCGGGGACAGCTCCCTCTGGAAACACCATATATTTT.